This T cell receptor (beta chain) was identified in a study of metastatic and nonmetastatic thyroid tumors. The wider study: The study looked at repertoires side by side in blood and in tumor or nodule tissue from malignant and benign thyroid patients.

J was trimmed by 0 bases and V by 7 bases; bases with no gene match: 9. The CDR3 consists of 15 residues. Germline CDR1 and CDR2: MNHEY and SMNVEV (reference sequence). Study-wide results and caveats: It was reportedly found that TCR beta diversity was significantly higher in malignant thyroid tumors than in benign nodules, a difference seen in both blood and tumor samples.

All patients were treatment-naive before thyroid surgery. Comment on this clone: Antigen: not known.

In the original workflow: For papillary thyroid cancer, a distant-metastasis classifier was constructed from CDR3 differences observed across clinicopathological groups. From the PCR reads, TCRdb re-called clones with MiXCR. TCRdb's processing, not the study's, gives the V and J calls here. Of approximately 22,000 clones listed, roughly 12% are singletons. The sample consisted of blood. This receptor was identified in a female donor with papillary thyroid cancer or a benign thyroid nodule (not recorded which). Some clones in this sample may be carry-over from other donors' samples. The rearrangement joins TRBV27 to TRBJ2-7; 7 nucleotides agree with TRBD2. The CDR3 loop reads CASTRRRELSYEQYF. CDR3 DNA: TGTGCCAGCACTCGTAGGCGGGAGCTCTCCTACGAGCAGTACTTC.